This T cell receptor beta chain derives from a study of shared clonotypes between healthy human individuals. Study findings and constraints: Clonotypes that were shared across a handful of donors made up 4% to 6% of naive CD4 clonotypes. Sampling was confined to blood; repertoires within tissues likely differ.

TCRdb keeps only in-frame clones here, not all; method: immunoSEQ multiplex PCR. The data show around 1.6 million clones, with 95% to 99% seen just once and roughly 0.45% held by the top ten. Free of recent acute infections or vaccinations, the donors were healthy HIV-negative adults. Looked up from germline, CDR1 is MNHEY and CDR2 is SMNVEV (reference sequence). The junction had 14 bases not matched to a gene; V was cut back by 10 bases and J by 1 base. The CDR3 spans 16 residues. Details on this clone: As yet, its antigen is unknown.

J is TRBJ2-7 and V is TRBV27; 9 bases align to TRBD1. Source material: naive CD4+ T cells sorted from blood. The subset is: CD45RA+ positively selected. This clonotype was obtained from a man aged 25 to 40 in good health. The CDR3 DNA reads as TGTGCCACCCTTGAACCGGGACAGGGTCTGTCCTACGAGCAGTACTTC. This gives the protein CATLEPGQGLSYEQYF.